This T cell receptor beta chain was sequenced for a study of blood T cell repertoires in COVID-19. Background on the study: Sites across the United States, Italy and Spain contributed samples from acute and convalescent COVID-19. PBMCs, B-cell-depleted T cells, or T cells were the source of the cDNA or gDNA that made up the material.

Authors' analysis steps: Estimation of nucleated cell counts relied on the amplification of reference gene primers. Some clones are missing from TCRdb's copy, which holds only in-frame ones; the method was immunoSEQ multiplex PCR. The V and J calls and clone size are taken from that table; D and trimming were inferred from the DNA. The table lists roughly 350,000 clones, 85% of them singletons. The V and J ends lost 10 bases and 5 bases, in that order; junction bases with no gene match: 7. The germline V gene encodes CDR1 KGHDR and CDR2 SFDVKD. CDR3 length: 13 residues. The chain combines TRBV24-1 with TRBJ1-1; 9 bases agree with TRBD1. The clonotype comes from a woman younger than 30 with acute or convalescent COVID-19. The sample taken for sequencing was peripheral blood. The CDR3 coding sequence is TGTGCCACTGGGACAGGGCGAGTAACTGAAGCTTTCTTT. This encodes CATGTGRVTEAFF.